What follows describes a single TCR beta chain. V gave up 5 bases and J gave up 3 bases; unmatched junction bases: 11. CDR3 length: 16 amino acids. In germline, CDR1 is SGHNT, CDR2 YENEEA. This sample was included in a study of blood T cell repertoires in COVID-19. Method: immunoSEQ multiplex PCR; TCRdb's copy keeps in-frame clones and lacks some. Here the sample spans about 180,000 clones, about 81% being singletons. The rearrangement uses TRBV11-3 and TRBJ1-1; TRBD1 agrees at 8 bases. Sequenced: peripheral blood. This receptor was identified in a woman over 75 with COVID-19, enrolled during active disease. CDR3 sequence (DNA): TGTGCCAGCAGCCCCAGACGTCCGACAGGGGACACTGAAGCTTTCTTT. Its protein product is CASSPRRPTGDTEAFF.